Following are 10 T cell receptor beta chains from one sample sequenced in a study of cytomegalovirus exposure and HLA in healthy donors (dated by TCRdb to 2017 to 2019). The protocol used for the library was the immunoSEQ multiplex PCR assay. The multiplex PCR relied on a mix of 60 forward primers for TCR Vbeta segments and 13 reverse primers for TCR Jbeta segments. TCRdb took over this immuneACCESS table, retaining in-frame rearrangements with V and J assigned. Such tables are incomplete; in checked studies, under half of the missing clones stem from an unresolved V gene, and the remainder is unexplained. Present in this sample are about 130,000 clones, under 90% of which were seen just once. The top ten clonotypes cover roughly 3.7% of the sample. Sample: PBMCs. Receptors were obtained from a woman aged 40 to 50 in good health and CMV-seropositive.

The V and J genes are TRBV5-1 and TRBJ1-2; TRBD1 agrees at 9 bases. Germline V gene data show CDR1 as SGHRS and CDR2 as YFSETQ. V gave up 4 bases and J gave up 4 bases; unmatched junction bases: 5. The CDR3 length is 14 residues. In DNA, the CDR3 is TGCGCCAGCAGCCGGGGACAGGGTGGCTATGGCTACACCTTC. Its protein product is CASSRGQGGYGYTF.

The CDR3 DNA follows: TGTGCCAGCAGCCCGCTAGCGGGAGGCCCTCGGGAGACCCAGTACTTC. It encodes CASSPLAGGPRETQYF. The V gene is TRBV7-3, the J gene TRBJ2-5, with 11 bases matching TRBD2. The CDR3 extends over 16 amino acids. V shed 5 bases, J shed 5 bases, and the junction held 10 bases outside the gene matches. Germline CDR1 reads SGHTA; CDR2 reads FQGTGA.

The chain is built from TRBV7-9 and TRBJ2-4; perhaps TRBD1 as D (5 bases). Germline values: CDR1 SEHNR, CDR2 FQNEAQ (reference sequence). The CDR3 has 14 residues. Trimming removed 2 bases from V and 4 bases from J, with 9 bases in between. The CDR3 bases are TGTGCCAGCAGCTTACTAGGGGCTAAAAACATTCAGTACTTC. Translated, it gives CASSLLGAKNIQYF.

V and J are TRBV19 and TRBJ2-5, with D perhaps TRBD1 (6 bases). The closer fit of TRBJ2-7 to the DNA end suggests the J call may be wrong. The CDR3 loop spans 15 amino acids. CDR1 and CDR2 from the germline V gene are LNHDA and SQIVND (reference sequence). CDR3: CASSPGVASYYEQYF. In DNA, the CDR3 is TGTGCCAGTAGCCCAGGGGTAGCGTCTTACTACGAGCAGTACTTC.

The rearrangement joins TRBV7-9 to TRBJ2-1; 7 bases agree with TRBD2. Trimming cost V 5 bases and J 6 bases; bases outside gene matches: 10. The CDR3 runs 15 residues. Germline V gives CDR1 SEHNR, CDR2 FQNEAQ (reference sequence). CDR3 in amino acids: CASSPPSGAGNEQFF. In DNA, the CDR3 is TGTGCCAGCAGCCCCCCCAGCGGGGCGGGCAATGAGCAGTTCTTC.

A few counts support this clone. CDR3 bases: TGTGCCTCCCCACTTGGTTTTACAGATACGCAGTATTTT. This gives the protein CASPLGFTDTQYF. V and J are TRBV30 and TRBJ2-3, with D uncertain. The CDR3 runs to 13 residues. The V and J ends lost 7 bases and 3 bases respectively, with 14 bases between them. The V gene's germline CDR1 is GTSNPN and CDR2 SVGIG (reference sequence).

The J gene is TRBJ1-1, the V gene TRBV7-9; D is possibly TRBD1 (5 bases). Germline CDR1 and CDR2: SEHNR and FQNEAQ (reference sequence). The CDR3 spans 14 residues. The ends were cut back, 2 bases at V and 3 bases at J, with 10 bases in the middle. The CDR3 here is CASSLSGGDTEAFF. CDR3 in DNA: TGTGCCAGCAGCTTAAGCGGGGGAGACACTGAAGCTTTCTTT.

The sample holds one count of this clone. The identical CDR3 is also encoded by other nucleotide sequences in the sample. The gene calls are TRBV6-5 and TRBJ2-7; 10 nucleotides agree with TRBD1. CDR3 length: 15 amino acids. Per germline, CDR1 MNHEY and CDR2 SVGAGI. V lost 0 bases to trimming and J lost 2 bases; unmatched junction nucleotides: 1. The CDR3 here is CASSYSGQGTYEQYF. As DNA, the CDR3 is TGTGCCAGCAGTTACTCGGGACAGGGGACCTACGAGCAGTACTTC.

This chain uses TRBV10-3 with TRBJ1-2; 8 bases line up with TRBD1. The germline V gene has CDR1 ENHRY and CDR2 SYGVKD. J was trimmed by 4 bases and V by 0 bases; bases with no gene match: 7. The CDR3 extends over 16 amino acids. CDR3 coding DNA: TGTGCCATCAGTGAGTCCGGTCGACAGGGGAGCTATGGCTACACCTTC. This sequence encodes CAISESGRQGSYGYTF.

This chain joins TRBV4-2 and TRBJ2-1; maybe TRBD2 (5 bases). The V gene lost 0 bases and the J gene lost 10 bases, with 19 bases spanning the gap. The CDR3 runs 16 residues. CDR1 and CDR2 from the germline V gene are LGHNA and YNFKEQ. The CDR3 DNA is TGTGCCAGCAGCCAAGAGTTCGGCGCGGTTTCGGGGGAGCAGTTCTTC. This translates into CASSQEFGAVSGEQFF.